Shown below are 21 T cell receptor beta chains from a single sample sequenced in a study of Tregs in tolerant kidney transplant recipients. Sequencing was performed with immunoSEQ multiplex PCR; in TCRdb, only in-frame clones are kept and a portion is missing. The table gives roughly 50,000 clones; the top ten clones make up roughly 0.8% of it. Specimen: CD4+ T cells from blood, collected before the transplant. Receptor source: a human donor who received a combined kidney and bone marrow transplant.

Comment on this clone: The CDR3 extends 3 residues past the end of the read, so its final part is completed from the germline J gene. The genes are TRBV20-1 and TRBJ2-4; 9 bases align to TRBD1. J was trimmed by 0 bases and V by 5 bases; bases with no gene match: 8. The CDR3 length is 16 residues. From germline, CDR1 is DFQATT and CDR2 SNEGSKA (reference sequence). The sequenced CDR3 bases are TGCAGTGCTCCCCTTCCGGGACAGGGAGCCAAAAACATT. Translated: CSAPLPGQGAKNI. The CDR3 in its entirety is CSAPLPGQGAKNIQYF.

As for this clone: The CDR3 extends 3 residues past the end of the read, so its final part is completed from the germline J gene. The chain uses TRBV20-1 and TRBJ1-5; 9 nucleotides align to TRBD1. The J segment lost 4 bases and the V segment lost 3 bases, leaving 10 bases of the junction unmatched. Per the germline V gene, CDR1 is DFQATT and CDR2 is SNEGSKA (reference sequence). The CDR3 length is 16 residues. The CDR3 DNA, read in part, is TGCAGTGCTAGGGGGACAGGGCGGAGGTATAATCAGCCC. It specifies CSARGTGRRYNQP. The CDR3 reads in full as CSARGTGRRYNQPQHF.

Notes on this clone: Read data end 3 residues before the CDR3 end; the end is taken from the germline J gene. V usage is TRBV30 and J usage is TRBJ2-2, with a tentative D call TRBD1 (5 bases). Germline CDR1 reads GTSNPN; CDR2 reads SVGIG (reference sequence). This CDR3 spans 14 amino acids. V shed 0 bases and J shed 2 bases, with 7 bases lying between them. This CDR3 reads CAWSVRGNTGELFF. CDR3 DNA (partial): TGTGCCTGGAGTGTAAGGGGTAACACCGGGGAG.

On this clone: The read ends 3 residues before the CDR3 terminus; that terminus is restored from the germline J gene. The rearrangement uses TRBV23-1 and TRBJ1-2, with D tentatively TRBD1 (5 bases). TRBV23-1 is an open reading frame, and its role is uncertain. This CDR3 region has 14 residues. V lost 8 bases, J lost 3 bases, and 16 bases lay in between. The CDR3 sequence: CASGPTERYYGYTF. The covered CDR3 bases are TGCGCCAGCGGACCGACAGAAAGGTACTATGGC.

To note about this clone: The CDR3 extends 3 residues past the end of the read, so its final part is completed from the germline J gene. The chain has TRBV18 and TRBJ1-2; 9 bases are a match to TRBD1. The CDR3 loop spans 14 amino acids. Trimming at V came to 0 bases and at J to 7 bases, leaving 3 bases not matched to a gene. Germline CDR1 reads KGHSH; CDR2 reads LQKENI. The CDR3 region is CASSPPVQGAGYTF. CDR3 DNA, as far as it was read: TGTGCCAGCTCACCACCGGTACAGGGGGCTGGC.

A remark on this clone: The read halts 3 residues ahead of the CDR3 end, with the missing end drawn from the germline J gene. The chain carries TRBV18 and TRBJ1-3; 10 bases agree with TRBD1. Per the germline V gene, CDR1 is KGHSH and CDR2 is LQKENI. This CDR3 region has 16 residues. J lost 2 bases, V lost 4 bases, and 5 bases had no gene match. The CDR3: CASSRGDRGTGNTIYF. The DNA read from the CDR3 is TGTGCCAGCTCACGCGGGGACAGGGGAACTGGAAACACC.

About this clone: The sequence runs out 3 residues before the end of the CDR3; the remainder is reconstructed from the germline J gene. V is TRBV2 and J is TRBJ1-2, with 12 bases lining up with TRBD1. From germline, CDR1 is SNHLY and CDR2 FYNNEI. The CDR3 is made up of 14 amino acids. Trimming removed 7 bases from V and 3 bases from J; junction bases left unmatched: 3. The CDR3 spells CASTGTGGYYGYTF. CDR3 bases read: TGTGCCAGCACGGGGACAGGGGGCTACTATGGC.

Concerning this clone itself: Read sequence stops 3 residues before the CDR3 end, and the germline J gene provides the missing end. This rearrangement joins TRBV11-2 to TRBJ1-1, with D unresolved. Germline loops: CDR1 SGHAT, CDR2 FQNNGV. The V end was cut by 8 bases, the J end by 7 bases, with 14 bases between. The CDR3 loop spans 12 amino acids. CDR3: CASVRDRGEAFF. CDR3 bases read: TGTGCCAGCGTGAGGGATCGGGGTGAA. The full variable domain, completed using reference TRBV11-2 and TRBJ1-1, is EAGVAQSPRYKIIEKRQSVAFWCNPISGHATLYWYQQILGQGPKLLIQFQNNGVVDDSQLPKDRFSAERLKGVDSTLKIQPAKLEDSAVYLCASVRDRGEAFFGQGTRLTVV.

A note on this clone: Read coverage stops 3 residues before the CDR3 terminus; the germline J gene supplies the remainder. The chain links TRBV20-1 to TRBJ2-1; 7 bases are shared with TRBD2. Germline loops: CDR1 DFQATT, CDR2 SNEGSKA (reference sequence). This CDR3 has 15 residues. V lost 3 bases, J lost 1 base, and 6 bases stayed unmatched. The DNA read from the CDR3 is TGCAGTGCTAGGGTCGGGGGGAAGTCCTACAATGAG. Its translation: CSARVGGKSYNE. The full CDR3 is CSARVGGKSYNEQFF.

Details on this clone: The read terminates 3 residues ahead of where the CDR3 ends, so the germline J gene completes it. The V and J genes are TRBV11-2 and TRBJ2-5; D might be TRBD1 (6 bases). V was clipped by 5 bases and J by 4 bases, with 11 bases between them. The CDR3 loop spans 13 amino acids. In germline, CDR1 is SGHAT, CDR2 FQNNGV. CDR3 residues: CASSLDRLETQYF. CDR3 bases read: TGTGCCAGCAGCCTGGACAGATTAGAGACC.

The covered CDR3 bases are TGTGCCAGTAAGGGGGGACAGAATAGCAATCAGCCC. Amino acid sequence: CASKGGQNSNQP. The complete CDR3 reads CASKGGQNSNQPQHF. The chain carries TRBV19 and TRBJ1-5; 7 bases map to TRBD1. From the germline J gene comes the end of the CDR3, since the read stops 3 residues before it. Germline CDR1 is LNHDA and CDR2 is SQIVND (reference sequence). The CDR3 length is 15 residues. The trim removed 7 bases at V and 0 bases at J, leaving 6 bases unmatched.

A note on this clone: The CDR3 end lies 3 residues beyond the end of the read and is filled in from the germline J gene. The rearrangement joins TRBV7-8 to TRBJ2-2, with TRBD2 identical over 9 bases. The germline gives CDR1 SGHVS, CDR2 FQNEAQ. With 5 bases clipped from V and 6 bases from J, the junction kept 7 bases outside the gene matches. This CDR3 is built from 15 residues. The CDR3 sequence is CASSRLAEVSGELFF. The covered CDR3 bases are TGTGCCAGCAGCCGACTAGCGGAGGTGTCCGGGGAG.

The sequenced CDR3 bases are TGTGCCAGCAGCCCCAGGGTAGGTCGGACAGTGAACACTGAA. Encoded protein: CASSPRVGRTVNTE. The full CDR3 reads CASSPRVGRTVNTEAFF. The chain uses TRBV7-8 and TRBJ1-1, with D possibly TRBD1 on 6 matching bases. The read ends 3 residues before the CDR3 terminus; that terminus is restored from the germline J gene. The V gene lost 5 bases and the J gene lost 0 bases, with 19 bases spanning the gap. Germline CDR1 SGHVS, CDR2 FQNEAQ. The CDR3 runs to 17 residues.

The DNA read from the CDR3 is TGTGCCAGCAGCGGGGTTTTTGGCGATTCACCC. It encodes CASSGVFGDSP. The CDR3 reads in full as CASSGVFGDSPLHF. The chain uses TRBV6-2 or TRBV6-3 and TRBJ1-6; no definite D call. The read comes to an end 3 residues before the CDR3 does, leaving the germline J gene to fill in the end. The CDR3 extends over 14 amino acids. Trimming shortened V by 6 bases and J by 8 bases, and 14 bases separated the two germline ends. Germline CDR1 MNHEY, CDR2 SVGEGT.

In the case of this clone: The CDR3 end lies 3 residues beyond the end of the read and is filled in from the germline J gene. This chain joins TRBV10-1 and TRBJ2-3, with D maybe TRBD1 (5 bases). Germline CDR1 WNHNN, CDR2 SYGVQD (reference sequence). The CDR3 has 13 amino acids. V lost 8 bases to trimming and J lost 4 bases, with 13 bases between them. The DNA read from the CDR3 is TGCGCCAGCGCGAGGCAGGGCGCAGATACG. It encodes CASARQGADT. The CDR3 in its entirety is CASARQGADTQYF.

On this clone itself: The read terminates 3 residues before the CDR3 end, so the remaining end is supplied by the germline J gene. The J gene is TRBJ2-7, the V gene TRBV19; 13 bases line up with TRBD2. CDR1 and CDR2 (germline): LNHDA, SQIVND (reference sequence). CDR3 length: 19 amino acids. V was pared by 7 bases and J by 0 bases, with 15 bases of the junction left unmatched. The CDR3 loop reads CASTQFPGLAGRSSYEQYF. The DNA read from the CDR3 is TGTGCCAGTACCCAATTCCCGGGACTAGCGGGAAGGAGCTCCTACGAG.

A remark on this clone: The read ends 3 residues early relative to the CDR3; the germline J gene fills the gap. The chain joins TRBV30 to TRBJ2-7; tentatively, D is TRBD1 (6 bases). Trimming removed 8 bases at V and 1 base at J, with 12 bases between. The germline V gene has CDR1 GTSNPN and CDR2 SVGIG (reference sequence). The CDR3 totals 12 residues. The CDR3 sequence is CAAHRDSYEQYF. The CDR3 bases that were read are TGTGCCGCCCACAGGGATTCCTACGAG.

With regard to this clone: The read terminates 3 residues ahead of where the CDR3 ends, so the germline J gene completes it. The rearrangement uses TRBV19 and TRBJ1-1; D is unclear. CDR3 length: 13 amino acids. V gave up 4 bases and J gave up 4 bases, with 10 bases separating them. The germline V gene has CDR1 LNHDA and CDR2 SQIVND (reference sequence). The chain's CDR3 is CASSKSLSTEAFF. The DNA read from the CDR3 is TGTGCCAGTAGTAAAAGCCTAAGCACTGAA.

In the case of this clone: The read terminates 3 residues before the CDR3 end, so the remaining end is supplied by the germline J gene. V usage is TRBV11-2 and J usage is TRBJ1-2, with 12 bases matching TRBD1. CDR3 length equals 15 residues. Germline V lookup: CDR1 SGHAT, CDR2 FQNNGV. CDR3 in amino acids: CASSSNRDRGRGYTF. CDR3 DNA, as far as it was read: TGTGCCAGCAGCTCTAACCGGGACAGGGGGCGCGGC.

On this clone: The read gets to within 3 residues of the CDR3 end, and the germline J gene fills in the rest. The chain uses TRBV5-1 and TRBJ2-7; unclear D gene. The germline CDR1 and CDR2 sequences are SGHRS and YFSETQ. The V end lost 4 bases, the J end lost 6 bases, and 17 bases lay between the germline ends. The CDR3 has 14 residues. The DNA read from the CDR3 is TGCGCCAGCAGCCCCCAGACTCCGGTCGGCGAG. Protein: CASSPQTPVGE. The CDR3 reads in full as CASSPQTPVGEQYF.

As regards this clone: The CDR3 is cut off 3 residues early in the read; its end comes from the germline J gene. J is TRBJ2-2 and V is TRBV6-2 or TRBV6-3; TRBD2 is a possible D gene (6 bases). The CDR3 length is 13 residues. Germline V gives CDR1 MNHEY, CDR2 SVGEGT. CDR3 DNA (partial): TGTGCCAGCAGTTTGGGGACTGGGCAATGG. This gives the protein CASSLGTGQW. The whole CDR3 protein reads CASSLGTGQWLFF.